This TCR beta chain was identified in a study of CD8 T cells in ankylosing spondylitis. General study results and limits: About eight highly homologous variants made up a TCR beta motif that seemed to typify ankylosing spondylitis blood. Significant enrichment of disease-linked clones was reportedly seen in matched ankylosing spondylitis synovial fluid. Relatively scarce in peripheral blood, disease-linked clones were CD8+. Some of the motif variants had earlier been found in reactive arthritis patients' fluid and blood.

There are 15 residues in the CDR3. V gave up 4 bases and J gave up 6 bases, with 17 bases separating them. Per germline, CDR1 SGHRS and CDR2 YFSETQ. Generation of TCR beta libraries employed quantitative 5'-RACE incorporating molecular barcodes. TCRdb processed the 5' RACE reads anew with MiXCR; each CDR3 protein has one entry. The table shows hundreds of thousands of distinct CDR3 sequences, with roughly a sixth occurring only once. In its sample, this clonotype was seen a few times. Its antigen remains unknown. The sequenced material came from blood, either unsorted or a sorted T cell fraction (not recorded which). This TCR came from a male donor with ankylosing spondylitis. V and J are TRBV5-1 and TRBJ2-4; D could derive from TRBD1 or TRBD2 (5 bases each). CDR3 nucleotide sequence: TGCGCCAGCAGCCCAGGACAAGGCGGACTAAACATTCAGTACTTC. Protein: CASSPGQGGLNIQYF.